This entry describes one T cell receptor (beta chain). Its antigen remains unknown. Produced via immunoSEQ multiplex PCR; TCRdb's table is partial and in-frame only. The sample contains tens of thousands of clones, roughly 90% of which appear only once. These data come from a study of T cell responses to AZD1222 COVID-19 vaccine. Study-wide findings and caveats: Among AZD1222 vaccinees, only six or seven were seropositive at baseline. Spike-specific TCRs gained breadth and depth after people received two AZD1222 doses.

V lost 5 bases to trimming and J lost 4 bases, with 9 bases between them. CDR3 length: 13 residues. Germline V gene data show CDR1 as SGHTA and CDR2 as FQGNSA. The chain recombines TRBV7-2 with TRBJ1-5; a possible D gene is TRBD1 (6 bases). The source of this sequence is an adult in good health. Source: peripheral blood, taken on day 0 of AZD1222 vaccination. CDR3 loop: CASSPGTNQPQHF. CDR3 DNA sequence: TGTGCCAGCAGCCCCGGGACAAATCAGCCCCAGCATTTT.